The 27 T cell receptor beta chains in this list originate from one sample, sequenced in a study of blood T cells in healthy people across ages. Combining a sample-barcoded 5' primer with a J-beta primer mix, a second PCR ran for about 7 to 12 cycles. TCRdb reanalysed the 5' RACE reads using MiXCR and keeps one entry per CDR3 protein. The sample gives 780,000 or so distinct CDR3 sequences, less than 70% of which show up once; 40% to 50% is in the top ten. Sequenced input: blood. The receptor set was obtained from an elderly man in good health.

The chain recombines TRBV7-9 with TRBJ2-1; possible D gene TRBD1, 6 bases. Germline loops: CDR1 SEHNR, CDR2 FQNEAQ (reference sequence). The length of the CDR3 is 16 residues. V dropped 6 bases and J dropped 6 bases, with 21 bases sitting between them. In nucleotides, the CDR3 is TGTGCCAGCAGATCAGGGGACGCGGGTTCCCTCAATGAGCAGTTCTTC. Its protein is CASRSGDAGSLNEQFF. The complete variable domain, with remaining parts taken from reference TRBV7-9 and TRBJ2-1, reads DTGVSQNPRHKITKRGQNVTFRCDPISEHNRLYWYRQTLGQGPEFLTYFQNEAQLEKSRLLSDRFSAERPKGSFSTLEIQRTEQGDSAMYLCASRSGDAGSLNEQFFGPGTRLTVL.

The CDR3 reads CSIGTEGSGNTIYF. DNA for the CDR3: TGCAGTATTGGGACGGAGGGCTCTGGAAACACCATATATTTT. V gene TRBV20-1 combines with J gene TRBJ1-3, with TRBD1 as a possible D gene (5 bases). The CDR3 contains 14 residues. CDR1 and CDR2 (germline): DFQATT, SNEGSKA (reference sequence). The germline V and J ends were trimmed by 8 bases and 0 bases, with 14 bases remaining between them.

The chain combines TRBV6-1 with TRBJ2-3; TRBD1 aligns across 10 bases. V dropped 3 bases and J dropped 14; count of bases not matched to a gene: 17. Germline V gene data show CDR1 as MNHNS and CDR2 as SASEGT. The CDR3 runs 16 residues. The CDR3 DNA sequence: TGTGCCAGCAGTGACCGGGACAGGGGAGTAGGCAGATACGCGTATTTT. Translating gives CASSDRDRGVGRYAYF.

On this clonotype itself: Relative to the germline gene, one junction end is altered; a read error may explain this. The J gene is TRBJ2-1, the V gene TRBV4-1; 9 positions match TRBD2. The CDR3 is 14 amino acids. CDR1 and CDR2 from the germline V gene are MGHRA and YSYEKL. In nucleotides, the CDR3 is TGCGTCAGCAGCCTAGCTGGGCGGGAGGGTGAGCAGTTCTTC. The encoded protein is CVSSLAGREGEQFF.

V usage is TRBV4-2 and J usage is TRBJ2-3, with 10 bases that match TRBD2. In germline, CDR1 is LGHNA, CDR2 YNFKEQ. V lost 2 bases and J lost 1; bases outside the gene matches: 0. The length of the CDR3 is 15 residues. CDR3 sequence (DNA): TGTGCCAGCAGCCAAACTAGCGGGGGCACAGATACGCAGTATTTT. It yields the protein CASSQTSGGTDTQYF.

The chain links TRBV18 to TRBJ1-1, with a possible D match to TRBD1 (5 bases). Looked up from germline, CDR1 is KGHSH and CDR2 is LQKENI. The length of the CDR3 is 17 residues. V dropped 3 bases and J dropped 1 base, with 18 bases sitting between them. CDR3 residues: CASSPLSRGASNTEAFF. The CDR3 DNA reads as TGTGCCAGCTCACCCTTATCACGAGGGGCGTCGAACACTGAAGCTTTCTTT.

This clonotype was picked up a small number of times. This chain joins TRBV28 and TRBJ2-5; TRBD2 aligns across 7 bases. The J segment lost 2 bases and the V segment lost 3 bases, leaving 9 bases of the junction unmatched. This CDR3 contains 16 residues. CDR1 is MDHEN, CDR2 SYDVKM, per germline. The CDR3 sequence: CASSFRREGKQETQYF. The CDR3 DNA reads TGTGCCAGCAGTTTCCGCAGGGAGGGCAAGCAAGAGACCCAGTACTTC.

This clonotype was seen repeatedly, ten times or more. The chain combines TRBV24-1 with TRBJ2-3, with D possibly matching TRBD2 (5 bases). Germline assignment: CDR1 KGHDR and CDR2 SFDVKD. Trimming took off 4 bases at V and 14 bases at J, with 39 bases between the two ends. The CDR3 loop spans 20 amino acids. The CDR3 nucleotides are TGTGCCACCAGTGACAACCGTACACATTCCCAGCGCGGGCAGCACAGATACGCGTATTTT. Residues: CATSDNRTHSQRGQHRYAYF.

The rearrangement links TRBV28 to TRBJ1-1; the match to TRBD1 covers 12 bases. The CDR3 extends over 16 amino acids. In germline, CDR1 is MDHEN, CDR2 SYDVKM. The junction had 6 bases not matched to a gene; V was cut back by 3 bases and J by 4 bases. The CDR3 DNA follows: TGTGCCAGCAGTTTCCCGCCGGGACAGGGGGCCACTGAAGCTTTCTTT. It specifies CASSFPPGQGATEAFF.

Only a few counts were recorded for this clonotype. The V gene is TRBV12-3 or TRBV12-4, the J gene TRBJ1-4; D remains unclear. The CDR3 loop spans 12 amino acids. V gave up 5 bases and J gave up 16 bases, with 17 bases separating them. The CDR3, as DNA: TGTGCCAGCAGTCTGGGTCTTAAGATTCCGTTTTTT. This codes for CASSLGLKIPFF.

The table lists this clonotype with a few counts. The chain employs TRBV15 and TRBJ1-4, with D hard to call. V was pared by 7 bases and J by 10 bases, with 10 bases between. This CDR3 has 11 residues. The germline CDR1 and CDR2 sequences are LNHNV and YYDKDF (reference sequence). The DNA of the CDR3 is TGTGCCACCACCTCCCATGGAAAACTGTTTTTT. The encoded protein is CATTSHGKLFF.

Notes on this clonotype: A junction boundary mismatches the germline segment, possibly from a read error. The gene calls are TRBV3-1 and TRBJ1-1; TRBD1 might be the D (6 bases). Germline CDR1 is LGHDT and CDR2 is YNNKEL (reference sequence). The CDR3 has 12 residues. The CDR3 sequence: CASRHGGTEPFF. In DNA form, the CDR3 reads TGTGCCAGCCGCCACGGGGGCACTGAACCTTTCTTT.

Points on this clonotype: One end of the junction varies from germline; a read error may be responsible. This rearrangement joins TRBV6-5 to TRBJ2-1; 7 positions match TRBD2. Germline V gives CDR1 MNHEY, CDR2 SVGAGI. CDR3 length: 15 residues. In DNA, the CDR3 is TGCGCCAGCAGCGGGGACCTCCGTTCCTACAATGAGCAGTTCTTC. Residues: CASSGDLRSYNEQFF.

The chain is built from TRBV9 and TRBJ2-4; D is perhaps TRBD1 or TRBD2 (5 bases each). Trimming removed 4 bases at V and 7 bases at J, with 15 bases between. The length of the CDR3 is 14 residues. The germline V gene has CDR1 SGDLS and CDR2 YYNGEE. The CDR3 bases are TGTGCCAGCAGCACCCAGGGACCGGGGAACATTCAGTACTTC. Translation: CASSTQGPGNIQYF.

This clonotype has just a few counts. This chain connects TRBV24-1 to TRBJ2-3, with TRBD2 as a possible D gene (6 bases). Germline V gene data show CDR1 as KGHDR and CDR2 as SFDVKD. CDR3 length equals 15 residues. Deletions cut 1 base from V and 0 bases from J, with 7 bases between. The CDR3 region is CATSDFGTSTDTQYF. CDR3 DNA: TGTGCCACCAGTGATTTCGGGACTAGCACAGATACGCAGTATTTT.

A few counts support this clonotype. The chain is built from TRBV3-1 and TRBJ2-7; 10 bases agree with TRBD2. This CDR3 has 15 amino acids. CDR1 is LGHDT, CDR2 YNNKEL, per germline (reference sequence). J was trimmed by 5 bases and V by 6 bases; bases with no gene match: 10. CDR3 in amino acids: CASSEFGLAANEQYF. CDR3 DNA sequence: TGTGCCAGCAGTGAATTCGGACTAGCGGCAAACGAGCAGTACTTC.

The J gene is TRBJ1-6, the V gene TRBV25-1; D gene unclear. The CDR3 is made up of 15 amino acids. The V and J ends lost 1 base and 3 bases respectively, with 7 bases between them. Germline loops: CDR1 MGHDK, CDR2 SYGVNS. Here the CDR3 reads CASSESRIYNSPLHF. As DNA, the CDR3 is TGTGCCAGCAGTGAATCACGGATCTATAATTCACCCCTCCACTTT.

The chain couples TRBV21-1 to TRBJ2-1; the table names TRBD1, a call not compared with the DNA. TRBV21-1 is a pseudogene locus. The CDR3 consists of 13 residues. The CDR3 protein is CASSYPGGDEQFF. CDR3 DNA sequence: TGTGCCAGCAGCTACCCCGGCGGGGACGAGCAGTTCTTC.

This clonotype was picked up a small number of times. The V call is TRBV5-1, the J call TRBJ2-1; possible D gene TRBD2, 6 bases. The CDR3 is made up of 14 amino acids. Per germline, CDR1 SGHRS and CDR2 YFSETQ. Trimming pared 3 bases from V and 4 bases from J, leaving 11 bases between. CDR3 loop: CASSYGTLYNEQFF. CDR3 nucleotide sequence: TGCGCCAGCAGCTACGGGACTTTATACAATGAGCAGTTCTTC. Together with reference TRBV5-1 and TRBJ2-1, the CDR3 gives the full variable domain: KAGVTQTPRYLIKTRGQQVTLSCSPISGHRSVSWYQQTPGQGLQFLFEYFSETQRNKGNFPGRFSGRQFSNSRSEMNVSTLELGDSALYLCASSYGTLYNEQFFGPGTRLTVL.

The chain is built from TRBV20-1 and TRBJ2-7, with a tentative D call TRBD2 (6 bases). Trimming took 5 bases from V and 2 from J, leaving 16 bases between them. Per germline, CDR1 DFQATT and CDR2 SNEGSKA (reference sequence). The CDR3 length is 14 residues. The CDR3 spells CSAGFGGGAYEQYF. The CDR3 DNA is TGCAGTGCTGGTTTTGGCGGAGGGGCCTACGAGCAGTACTTC.

The V and J genes are TRBV11-1 and TRBJ2-7; 11 bases fit TRBD2. CDR1 is SGHAT, CDR2 FQDESV, per germline (reference sequence). This CDR3 spans 15 amino acids. J gave up 5 bases and V 5 bases, and 8 bases lay outside the gene matches. The CDR3 DNA is TGTGCCAGCAGCCCACCGGGACTAGCGGCCCACGAGCAGTACTTC. This sequence encodes CASSPPGLAAHEQYF. The full variable domain, in which reference TRBV11-1 and TRBJ2-7 provide the parts outside the CDR3, is EAEVAQSPRYKITEKSQAVAFWCDPISGHATLYWYRQILGQGPELLVQFQDESVVDDSQLPKDRFSAERLKGVDSTLKIQPAELGDSAMYLCASSPPGLAAHEQYFGPGTRLTVT.

This clonotype turned up a few times. In DNA, the CDR3 is TGTGCCAGCAGGGCGGGACAGGGTAACGAAAAACTGTTTTTT. This translates into CASRAGQGNEKLFF. The genes are TRBV12-3 or TRBV12-4 and TRBJ1-4; 9 nucleotides line up with TRBD1. The V gene end was trimmed by 6 bases and the J gene end by 8 bases; junction bases not matched to a gene: 7. CDR3 length equals 14 residues.

This sequence joins TRBV28 and TRBJ1-5, with TRBD1 identical over 10 bases. Germline-derived CDR1 and CDR2 are MDHEN and SYDVKM. There are 16 residues in the CDR3. Losses at the gene ends were 5 bases for V and 1 base for J; bases not matched to a gene: 5. The CDR3 protein is CASSLPDRGSNQPQHF. In DNA, the CDR3 is TGTGCCAGCAGTCTCCCGGACAGGGGGAGCAATCAGCCCCAGCATTTT.

This clonotype was seen only a few times. The chain recombines TRBV7-9 with TRBJ1-2, with TRBD1 matching 7 bases. Germline assignment: CDR1 SEHNR and CDR2 FQNEAQ (reference sequence). The CDR3 contains 19 residues. Trimming at V came to 3 bases and at J to 0 bases, leaving 16 bases not matched to a gene. The DNA of the CDR3 is TGTGCCAGCAGCTTCCATACAGGGGACATCACCCAAACTAACTATGGCTACACCTTC. Its protein product is CASSFHTGDITQTNYGYTF.

This chain links TRBV5-1 with TRBJ2-7, with a possible D match to TRBD1 (5 bases). Germline V CDR1 and CDR2: SGHRS, YFSETQ. CDR3 length: 15 residues. V was shortened by 0 bases and J by 6 bases, with 16 bases between the two germline ends. The CDR3 spells CASSLEGSQLSEQYF. CDR3 sequence (DNA): TGCGCCAGCAGCTTGGAGGGGTCCCAGCTATCCGAGCAGTACTTC.

This chain links TRBV12-3 or TRBV12-4 with TRBJ2-3, with 7 bases matching TRBD1. This CDR3 is 16 amino acids long. J gave up 0 bases and V 5 bases, and 8 bases lay outside the gene matches. CDR3 sequence: CASSGAGGYSTDTQYF. CDR3 DNA: TGTGCCAGCAGTGGAGCAGGGGGTTATAGCACAGATACGCAGTATTTT.

The V gene is TRBV7-9, the J gene TRBJ2-5; 8 nucleotides align to TRBD1. Germline loops: CDR1 SEHNR, CDR2 FQNEAQ (reference sequence). The CDR3 contains 15 residues. V gave up 5 bases and J gave up 1 base; unmatched junction bases: 6. The CDR3 DNA reads TGTGCCAGCAGCCCGGGACAGGCCATCCAAGAGACCCAGTACTTC. This codes for CASSPGQAIQETQYF.